This TCR beta chain derives from a study of blood T cell repertoires in COVID-19. The wider study: The samples span acute and convalescent COVID-19 from the United States, Italy and Spain. From T cells, B-cell-depleted T cells, or PBMCs came the material, which was cDNA or gDNA.

J gave up 2 bases and V 0 bases, and 17 bases lay outside the gene matches. Germline values: CDR1 MNHNS, CDR2 SASEGT. This CDR3 region has 21 residues. In the original analysis: Amplified reference gene primers provided the basis for estimating nucleated cell counts. Here immunoSEQ multiplex PCR was the method, and the copy in TCRdb shows in-frame clones only, minus some. The DNA gave D and trimming, while V, J and clone size come from that table. The sample yields over 85,000 clones, 80% to 90% seen once. This clone was seen only a few times. This TCR derives from a human donor in a cohort sampled during active COVID-19. The chain carries TRBV6-1 and TRBJ2-1; 9 bases agree with TRBD2. Sample: peripheral blood. Here the CDR3 reads CASSEALVAAGGARAYNEQFF. Here the CDR3 DNA reads TGTGCCAGCAGTGAAGCTCTGGTGGCAGCGGGAGGAGCCCGAGCCTACAATGAGCAGTTCTTC.